The 13 T cell receptor beta chains given below trace back to one sample, sequenced in a study of cytomegalovirus exposure and HLA in healthy donors. Use of 60 Vbeta and 13 Jbeta primers characterized the PCR. Only in-frame clones appear in the TCRdb table, and some are missing; sequencing was by immunoSEQ multiplex PCR. The table shows 120,000 or so clones, with around 88% occurring only once. The sequencing input was PBMCs. These receptors all stem from a man aged 40-49 years in good health and CMV-seronegative.

This chain joins TRBV6-5 and TRBJ2-3, with D possibly matching TRBD2 (6 bases). Trimming cost V 6 bases and J 2 bases, with 15 bases left between them. CDR1 is MNHEY and CDR2 is SVGAGI in the germline V gene. The CDR3 spans 15 residues. The CDR3 spells CASSQLAGLTDTQYF. CDR3 DNA: TGTGCCAGCAGCCAACTGGCGGGGCTCACAGATACGCAGTATTTT.

This rearrangement joins TRBV28 to TRBJ1-5, with TRBD1 identical over 9 bases. CDR3 length: 15 residues. V gave up 2 bases and J gave up 7 bases; unmatched junction bases: 6. CDR1 is MDHEN and CDR2 is SYDVKM in the germline V gene. CDR3 coding DNA: TGTGCCAGCAGTTTAACGGGACAGGGCTGGCAGCCCCAGCATTTT. Its translation: CASSLTGQGWQPQHF.

Regarding this clone: Other DNA sequences in the same sample also yield this CDR3. The chain recombines TRBV5-1 with TRBJ1-2; perhaps TRBD1 as D (6 bases). This CDR3 spans 13 amino acids. Trimming cost V 4 bases and J 4 bases, with 11 bases left between them. CDR1 is SGHRS, CDR2 YFSETQ, per germline. As DNA, the CDR3 is TGCGCCAGCAGCCTCGGACAGAGCTATGGCTACACCTTC. Residues: CASSLGQSYGYTF. The whole variable domain, remainder taken from reference TRBV5-1 and TRBJ1-2, is KAGVTQTPRYLIKTRGQQVTLSCSPISGHRSVSWYQQTPGQGLQFLFEYFSETQRNKGNFPGRFSGRQFSNSRSEMNVSTLELGDSALYLCASSLGQSYGYTFGSGTRLTVV.

The V call is TRBV14, the J call TRBJ1-2; TRBD1 matches at 7 bases. This CDR3 has 15 residues. V dropped 4 bases and J dropped 1; count of bases not matched to a gene: 6. Germline loops: CDR1 SGHDN, CDR2 FVKESK. The CDR3 here is CASSPRQGDNYGYTF. The CDR3, as DNA: TGTGCCAGCAGCCCCAGACAGGGAGATAACTATGGCTACACCTTC.

This sequence joins TRBV30 and TRBJ1-6; TRBD1 aligns across 7 bases. V lost 2 bases, J lost 9 bases, and 7 bases stayed unmatched. The CDR3 sequence is 14 residues long. CDR1 and CDR2 (germline): GTSNPN, SVGIG (reference sequence). The CDR3 sequence: CAWSSGQASSPLHF. CDR3 nucleotide sequence: TGTGCCTGGAGTTCCGGACAGGCGAGTTCACCCCTCCACTTT.

The chain recombines TRBV5-8 with TRBJ1-2; tentatively, D is TRBD1 (5 bases). Germline CDR1 reads SGHTS; CDR2 reads YDEGEE. V lost 4 bases and J lost 2, with 18 bases in between. This CDR3 spans 16 amino acids. The CDR3 DNA sequence: TGTGCCAGCAGCCAGTCCCTCTACAGGACAAACTATGGCTACACCTTC. Protein product: CASSQSLYRTNYGYTF.

CDR3 in amino acids: CASSSGQGFNSPLHF. In DNA, the CDR3 is TGTGCCAGCAGTTCCGGACAGGGTTTTAATTCACCCCTCCACTTT. This chain links TRBV27 with TRBJ1-6; 8 bases match TRBD1. Germline V gives CDR1 MNHEY, CDR2 SMNVEV (reference sequence). J gave up 6 bases and V 4 bases, and 5 bases lay outside the gene matches. This CDR3 contains 15 residues.

The gene calls are TRBV18 and TRBJ1-6; a possible D gene is TRBD1 (5 bases). The germline V gene has CDR1 KGHSH and CDR2 LQKENI. The V end lost 1 base, the J end lost 3 bases, and 7 bases lay between the germline ends. This CDR3 is built from 15 residues. DNA for the CDR3: TGTGCCAGCTCACCACAGGGGAACTATAATTCACCCCTCCACTTT. This encodes CASSPQGNYNSPLHF.

V gene TRBV7-9 combines with J gene TRBJ1-2; D is undetermined. Trimming took 10 bases from V and 3 from J, leaving 12 bases between them. This CDR3 comprises 12 residues. The V gene's germline CDR1 is SEHNR and CDR2 FQNEAQ (reference sequence). CDR3 residues: CAISPADYGYTF. CDR3 nucleotides: TGTGCCATCTCCCCGGCGGACTATGGCTACACCTTC.

This chain uses TRBV6-1 with TRBJ1-2, with D maybe TRBD1 (6 bases). V lost 1 base, J lost 8 bases, and 11 bases lay in between. CDR1 and CDR2 (germline): MNHNS, SASEGT. There are 13 residues in the CDR3. The CDR3, as DNA: TGTGCCAGCAGTGAAGACAGGGTTGCCGGCTACACCTTC. This gives the protein CASSEDRVAGYTF.

V usage is TRBV7-2 and J usage is TRBJ2-7; 7 positions agree with TRBD1. Trimming cost V 2 bases and J 3 bases; bases outside gene matches: 4. The CDR3 has 14 amino acids. The germline gives CDR1 SGHTA, CDR2 FQGNSA. The CDR3 region has the DNA TGTGCCAGCAGCTTACCCGGACAGGTCTACGAGCAGTACTTC. It codes for CASSLPGQVYEQYF.

The gene calls are TRBV27 and TRBJ1-4, with TRBD1 matching over 10 bases. In germline, CDR1 is MNHEY, CDR2 SMNVEV (reference sequence). V trimming: 6 bases; J trimming: 0 bases; junction bases outside the gene matches: 4. The CDR3 is made up of 16 amino acids. CDR3 coding DNA: TGTGCCAGCAGCCCTGGACAGGGGGCAACTAATGAAAAACTGTTTTTT. Translation gives CASSPGQGATNEKLFF.

The chain is built from TRBV5-4 and TRBJ1-2, with D tentatively TRBD1 (5 bases). The CDR3 consists of 14 residues. Germline V gene lookup returns CDR1 SGHNT and CDR2 YYREEE (reference sequence). V gave up 0 bases and J gave up 7 bases, with 13 bases separating them. In nucleotides, the CDR3 is TGTGCCAGCAGCTTGGTCGGGGGAAGGTTTGGCTACACCTTC. Translation gives CASSLVGGRFGYTF.